The sequence of this T cell receptor beta chain was determined in a study of regulatory T cells in long-lasting Graves disease. The wider study: Those Graves' patients who were newly diagnosed had been on antithyroid drugs under 3 months. Study results and caveats: Repertoires from persistent disease leaned toward TRBV28, TRBJ1-2 and TRBJ2-5.

The CDR3 contains 15 residues. V dropped 3 bases and J dropped 6 bases, with 15 bases sitting between them. Germline V lookup: CDR1 MGHRA, CDR2 YSYEKL. In regard to this clonotype: Its antigen is unknown.

Time point given: newly diagnosed GD, antithyroid drugs for less than 3 months. From RNA extracted from PBMCs, the TCR library was made. Arm-PCR of CDR3 regions with iRepertoire HTBI primers generated TCR beta libraries. TCRdb itself ran the multiplex PCR reads through MiXCR, one entry per CDR3 protein. Counted here are 450,000 to 700,000 distinct CDR3 sequences, 13% occurring once; the ten biggest clones make up 10%. A further study also used this sample, focusing on T cells in Graves' hyperthyroidism and ophthalmopathy.

The rearrangement links TRBV4-1 to TRBJ2-1; no firm D call. The receptor's source is a man under 40 with Graves disease. The specimen comprised peripheral blood mononuclear cells (PBMCs), sampled at new diagnosis, from a patient treated with antithyroid drugs. The CDR3 is CASSHSSAGSNEQFF. The CDR3 DNA reads as TGCGCCAGCAGCCATTCCAGCGCCGGGTCCAATGAGCAGTTCTTC.